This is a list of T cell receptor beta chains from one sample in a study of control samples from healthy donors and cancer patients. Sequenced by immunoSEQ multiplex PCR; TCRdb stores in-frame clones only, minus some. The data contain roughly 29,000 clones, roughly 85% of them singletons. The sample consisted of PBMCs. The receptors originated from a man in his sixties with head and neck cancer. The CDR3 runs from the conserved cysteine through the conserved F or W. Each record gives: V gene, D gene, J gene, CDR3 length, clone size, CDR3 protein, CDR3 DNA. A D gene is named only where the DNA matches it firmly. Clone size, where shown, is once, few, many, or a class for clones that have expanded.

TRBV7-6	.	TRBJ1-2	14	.	CASSLAGGAEGYTF	TGTGCCAGCAGCTTAGCGGGGGGCGCGGAAGGCTACACCTTC
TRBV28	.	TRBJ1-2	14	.	CASSPRGRGYGYTF	TGTGCCAGCAGCCCAAGGGGCAGGGGCTATGGCTACACCTTC
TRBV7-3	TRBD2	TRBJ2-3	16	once	CASSSGLAGGTDTQYF	TGTGCCAGCAGCTCCGGACTAGCGGGAGGCACAGATACGCAGTATTTT
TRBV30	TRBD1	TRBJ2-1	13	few	CAWNRGRTNEQFF	TGTGCCTGGAACAGGGGTAGGACCAATGAGCAGTTCTTC
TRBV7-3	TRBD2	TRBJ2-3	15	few	CASSSLAGGTDTQYF	TGTGCCAGCAGCTCCCTAGCGGGAGGGACAGATACGCAGTATTTT
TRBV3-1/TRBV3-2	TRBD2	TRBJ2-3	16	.	CASSPTRTSGTDTQYF	TGTGCCAGCAGCCCTACGAGGACTAGCGGCACAGATACGCAGTATTTT
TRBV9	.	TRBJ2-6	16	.	CASSPQQGSGANVLTF	TGTGCCAGCAGCCCTCAGCAGGGCTCTGGGGCCAACGTCCTGACTTTC
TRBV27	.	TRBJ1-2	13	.	CASSLWAGVDYTF	TGTGCCAGCAGTTTATGGGCGGGGGTGGACTACACCTTC
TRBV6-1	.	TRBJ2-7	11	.	CASSDSYEQYF	TGTGCCAGCAGTGACTCCTACGAGCAGTACTTC
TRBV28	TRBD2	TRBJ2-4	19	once	CASSPNPGLARLAKNIQYF	TGTGCCAGCAGTCCTAATCCGGGACTAGCGCGACTAGCCAAAAACATTCAGTACTTC
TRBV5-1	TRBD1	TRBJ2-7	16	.	CASSLTPGQGSYEQYF	TGCGCCAGCAGCTTGACCCCGGGACAGGGCTCCTACGAGCAGTACTTC
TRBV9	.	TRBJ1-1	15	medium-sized	CASSVTVGGETEAFF	TGTGCCAGCAGCGTAACAGTGGGAGGAGAAACTGAAGCTTTCTTT
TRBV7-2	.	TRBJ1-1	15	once	CASSLFGRMNTEAFF	TGTGCCAGCAGCTTGTTCGGACGTATGAACACTGAAGCTTTCTTT
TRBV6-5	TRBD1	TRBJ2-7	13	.	CASRRQGASEQYF	TGTGCCAGCAGGCGCCAGGGGGCTTCCGAGCAGTACTTC
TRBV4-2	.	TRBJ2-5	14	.	CASSQGSGSETQYF	TGTGCCAGCAGCCAAGGGTCCGGATCGGAGACCCAGTACTTC
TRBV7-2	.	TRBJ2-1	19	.	CASSLPKERARASYNEQFF	TGTGCCAGCAGCTTACCGAAGGAGCGGGCCCGAGCCTCCTACAATGAGCAGTTCTTC
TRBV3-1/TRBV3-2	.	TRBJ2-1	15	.	CASSQDRNSYNEQFF	TGTGCCAGCAGCCAAGACCGCAACTCCTACAATGAGCAGTTCTTC
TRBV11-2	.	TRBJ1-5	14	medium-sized	CASSLGQTNQPQHF	TGTGCCAGCAGCCTTGGACAGACTAATCAGCCCCAGCATTTT
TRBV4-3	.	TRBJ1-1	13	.	CASSRGINTEAFF	TGCGCCAGCAGCCGGGGGATTAACACTGAAGCTTTCTTT
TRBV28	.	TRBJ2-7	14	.	CATNYNGRYYEQYF	TGTGCCACCAATTATAACGGGAGATACTACGAGCAGTACTTC
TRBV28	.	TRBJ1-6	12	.	CASSLRATPLHF	TGTGCCAGCAGTTTAAGGGCGACACCCCTCCACTTT
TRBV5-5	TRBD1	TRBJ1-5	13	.	CASSLTGDQPQHF	TGTGCCAGCAGCTTGACAGGGGATCAGCCCCAGCATTTT
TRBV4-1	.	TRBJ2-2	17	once	CASSLQDLIGASGELFF	TGCGCCAGCAGCCTGCAAGATTTAATTGGGGCGTCCGGGGAGCTGTTTTTT
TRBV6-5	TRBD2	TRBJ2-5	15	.	CASRNWGGGPETQYF	TGTGCCAGCAGGAACTGGGGGGGAGGGCCGGAGACCCAGTACTTC
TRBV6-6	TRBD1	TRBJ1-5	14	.	CASRPRDREKGQHF	TGTGCCAGCAGACCCCGGGACAGGGAAAAGGGGCAGCATTTT
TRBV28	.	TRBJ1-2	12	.	CASKSNNYGYTF	TGTGCCAGCAAGAGTAACAACTATGGCTACACCTTC
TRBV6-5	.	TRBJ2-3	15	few	CASSYTGPSTDTQYF	TGTGCCAGCAGCTATACAGGGCCCAGCACAGATACGCAGTATTTT
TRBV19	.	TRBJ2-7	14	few	CASKGAVASYEQYF	TGTGCCAGTAAAGGAGCGGTAGCTAGCTACGAGCAGTACTTC
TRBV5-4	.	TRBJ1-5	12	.	CASSLDNQPQHF	TGTGCCAGCAGCTTGGACAATCAGCCCCAGCATTTT
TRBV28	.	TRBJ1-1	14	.	CASSINRDFTEAFF	TGTGCCAGCAGCATTAACAGGGATTTTACTGAAGCTTTCTTT
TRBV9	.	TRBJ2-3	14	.	CASSVDGLGHTQYF	TGTGCCAGCAGCGTAGACGGGCTGGGACATACGCAGTATTTT
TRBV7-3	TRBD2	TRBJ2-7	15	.	CASSLGLASRYEQYF	TGTGCCAGCAGCTTAGGACTAGCGAGTCGCTACGAGCAGTACTTC
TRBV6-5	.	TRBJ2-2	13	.	CASSFEITGELFF	TGTGCCAGCAGTTTCGAGATAACCGGGGAGCTGTTTTTT
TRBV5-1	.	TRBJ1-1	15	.	CASSGGSTLNTEAFF	TGCGCCAGCAGCGGGGGGTCCACCTTGAACACTGAAGCTTTCTTT
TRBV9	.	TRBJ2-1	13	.	CASSVVGGTEQFF	TGTGCCAGCAGCGTAGTTGGAGGGACAGAGCAGTTCTTC
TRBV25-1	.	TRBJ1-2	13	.	CASTSDTNYGYTF	TGTGCCAGCACTTCGGACACCAACTATGGCTACACCTTC
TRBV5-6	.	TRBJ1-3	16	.	CASSLGLGASGNTIYF	TGTGCCAGCAGCTTGGGGTTGGGGGCTTCAGGAAACACCATATATTTT
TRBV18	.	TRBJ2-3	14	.	CASSPTDGTDTQYF	TGTGCCAGCTCACCCACGGACGGGACAGATACGCAGTATTTT
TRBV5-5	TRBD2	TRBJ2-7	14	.	CASSLITSAYEQYF	TGTGCCAGCAGCTTGATCACTAGCGCCTACGAGCAGTACTTC
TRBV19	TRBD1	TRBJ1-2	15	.	CASSTGTGPNYGYTF	TGTGCCAGTAGTACCGGGACAGGGCCGAACTATGGCTACACCTTC
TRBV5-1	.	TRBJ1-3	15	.	CASSLGPERGNTIYF	TGCGCCAGCAGCTTGGGACCAGAGCGTGGAAACACCATATATTTT
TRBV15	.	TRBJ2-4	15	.	CATSREGIAKNIQYF	TGTGCCACCAGCAGAGAAGGAATAGCCAAAAACATTCAGTACTTC
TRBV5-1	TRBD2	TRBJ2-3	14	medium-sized	CASFTSGDTDTQYF	TGCGCCAGTTTTACTAGCGGGGACACAGATACGCAGTATTTT
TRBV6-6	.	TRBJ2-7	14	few	CASSYVPRNYEQYF	TGTGCCAGCAGTTACGTTCCACGGAACTACGAGCAGTACTTC
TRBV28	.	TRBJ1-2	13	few	CASSFPTKRGYTF	TGTGCCAGCAGTTTCCCGACGAAGAGGGGCTACACCTTC
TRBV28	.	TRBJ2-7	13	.	CARSRESSWEQYF	TGTGCCAGAAGTCGGGAATCCTCCTGGGAGCAGTACTTC
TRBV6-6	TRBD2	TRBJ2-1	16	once	CASSSRTSGRANEQFF	TGTGCCAGCAGTTCTCGGACTAGCGGGAGGGCCAATGAGCAGTTCTTC
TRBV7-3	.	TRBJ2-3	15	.	CASSLRGRGTDTQYF	TGTGCCAGCAGCTTAAGGGGGCGAGGCACAGATACGCAGTATTTT
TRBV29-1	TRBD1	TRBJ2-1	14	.	CSVDTGTGWNEQFF	TGCAGCGTTGATACCGGGACAGGGTGGAATGAGCAGTTCTTC
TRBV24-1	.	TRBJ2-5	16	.	CATSDSGTINRETQYF	TGTGCCACCAGTGATTCCGGGACAATTAATCGGGAGACCCAGTACTTC
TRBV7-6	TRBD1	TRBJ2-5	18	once	CASSLEGVTGGYQETQYF	TGTGCCAGCAGCTTAGAGGGGGTTACAGGGGGCTACCAAGAGACCCAGTACTTC
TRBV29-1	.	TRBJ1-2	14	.	CSANRDGEVYGYTF	TGCAGCGCAAACAGGGACGGTGAGGTCTATGGCTACACCTTC
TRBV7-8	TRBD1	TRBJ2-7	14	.	CASSSHRGQSEQYF	TGTGCCAGCAGCTCGCACAGGGGGCAAAGCGAGCAGTACTTC
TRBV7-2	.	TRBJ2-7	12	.	CASSAVSYEQYF	TGTGCCAGCAGCGCAGTGTCCTACGAGCAGTACTTC
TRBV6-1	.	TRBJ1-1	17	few	CASSDEGGFPRDTEAFF	TGTGCCAGCAGTGACGAGGGCGGTTTTCCCCGAGACACTGAAGCTTTCTTT
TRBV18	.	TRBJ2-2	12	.	CASSPPMGELFF	TGTGCCAGCTCACCACCCATGGGGGAGCTGTTTTTT
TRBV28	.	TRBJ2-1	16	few	CASSLGAEGRYNEQFF	TGTGCCAGCAGCCTTGGGGCAGAGGGGAGGTACAATGAGCAGTTCTTC
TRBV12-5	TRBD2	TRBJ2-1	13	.	CASGFGGSNEQFF	TGTGCTAGTGGTTTTGGCGGGAGTAATGAGCAGTTCTTC
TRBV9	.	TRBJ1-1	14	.	CASSEDIMNTEAFF	TGTGCCAGCAGTGAAGACATTATGAACACTGAAGCTTTCTTT
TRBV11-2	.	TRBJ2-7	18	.	CASSSPGRTPSSSYEQYF	TGTGCCAGCAGCTCCCCCGGGCGGACCCCATCTTCCTCCTACGAGCAGTACTTC